This paragraph reports one T cell receptor beta chain. What it binds is not known. Per the germline V gene, CDR1 is SGDLS and CDR2 is YYNGEE. Unmatched junction bases numbered 12, after V lost 7 bases and J lost 6 bases. This CDR3 has 15 residues. These data are taken from a study of PD-1 blockade in classical Hodgkin lymphoma. Each of the patients experienced relapse following autologous stem cell transplantation, and their brentuximab vedotin exposure differed. Notes on the study in general: Relative to healthy donors, newly diagnosed patients reportedly had lower baseline TCR diversity, which was reported as lower still in relapsed/refractory patients.

Clones were read by immunoSEQ multiplex PCR, and TCRdb kept only the in-frame ones, dropping some. The table lists about 86,000 clones, approximately 89% of them singletons, with about 10% in the top ten. The gene calls are TRBV9 and TRBJ2-3; 9 bases map to TRBD1. The receptor was derived from a human donor with classical Hodgkin lymphoma. The sample here was peripheral blood mononuclear cells (PBMCs), taken before the second cycle of nivolumab. CDR3 sequence reads: CASVPGQGPSDTQYF. DNA for the CDR3: TGTGCCAGCGTTCCGGGACAGGGTCCGTCGGATACGCAGTATTTT.